These 8 T cell receptor beta chains came from one sample sequenced in a study of blood T cell repertoires in COVID-19. Only in-frame clones appear in the TCRdb table, and some are missing; sequencing was by immunoSEQ multiplex PCR. The sample holds 150,000 to 180,000 clones, about 90% seen once. Sequences were obtained from peripheral blood. These TCRs come from a man aged 50-59 years with acute or convalescent COVID-19.

The sample holds one count of this clone. This chain connects TRBV6-2 or TRBV6-3 to TRBJ1-1; the match to TRBD1 covers 9 bases. The J segment lost 4 bases and the V segment lost 4 bases, leaving 16 bases of the junction unmatched. The germline gives CDR1 MNHEY, CDR2 SVGEGT. The CDR3 is 18 amino acids. The CDR3 nucleotides read TGTGCCAGCAGTTTCCTCCTTGGGACAGGGTCGTTCGGCACTGAAGCTTTCTTT. Its protein product is CASSFLLGTGSFGTEAFF.

The chain employs TRBV5-1 and TRBJ1-4, with 11 bases matching TRBD1. The V segment lost 0 bases and the J segment 8 bases; nucleotides outside the gene matches: 9. The germline CDR1 and CDR2 sequences are SGHRS and YFSETQ. This CDR3 region has 17 residues. The CDR3 region is CASSLGPRGTGGEKLFF. For the CDR3, the DNA is TGCGCCAGCAGCTTGGGTCCTAGAGGGACAGGGGGGGAAAAACTGTTTTTT.

The rearrangement links TRBV2 to TRBJ2-3; TRBD2 is a possible D gene (7 bases). CDR3 size: 14 residues. The V gene lost 8 bases and the J gene lost 1 base, with 13 bases spanning the gap. Germline CDR1 is SNHLY and CDR2 is FYNNEI. This chain's CDR3 is CASAEGGGTDTQYF. The DNA for the CDR3 is TGTGCCAGCGCTGAGGGGGGGGGCACAGATACGCAGTATTTT.

CDR3 loop: CASSYTQGNEQPQHF. The CDR3 DNA follows: TGTGCCAGCAGTTACACACAGGGTAATGAGCAGCCCCAGCATTTT. The chain combines TRBV6-6 with TRBJ1-5, with a tentative D call TRBD1 (6 bases). The CDR3 runs 15 residues. CDR1 and CDR2 from the germline V gene are MNHNY and SVGAGI (reference sequence). The ends were cut back, 2 bases at V and 7 bases at J, with 15 bases in the middle.

The rearrangement uses TRBV11-3 and TRBJ2-7; 7 positions match TRBD1. After removal of 4 bases from V and 0 bases from J, the junction contained 6 bases not matched to a gene. Germline V gives CDR1 SGHNT, CDR2 YENEEA. This CDR3 contains 15 residues. The DNA of the CDR3 is TGTGCCAGCAGCTCCGACAGGGACAGCTCCTACGAGCAGTACTTC. This gives the protein CASSSDRDSSYEQYF. Drawing the rest from reference TRBV11-3 and TRBJ2-7, the complete variable domain is EAGVVQSPRYKIIEKKQPVAFWCNPISGHNTLYWYLQNLGQGPELLIRYENEEAVDDSQLPKDRFSAERLKGVDSTLKIQPAELGDSAVYLCASSSDRDSSYEQYFGPGTRLTVT.

V is TRBV19 and J is TRBJ1-4; D is uncertain. The V gene lost 6 bases and the J gene lost 7 bases, with 12 bases spanning the gap. From germline, CDR1 is LNHDA and CDR2 SQIVND (reference sequence). This CDR3 is built from 13 residues. CDR3 nucleotide sequence: TGTGCCAGTAGGGCCGCGGGGAGTGAAAAACTGTTTTTT. It specifies CASRAAGSEKLFF.

V usage is TRBV7-8 and J usage is TRBJ2-7, with TRBD2 identical over 12 bases. Germline assignment: CDR1 SGHVS and CDR2 FQNEAQ. J lost 1 base, V lost 5 bases, and 3 bases had no gene match. This CDR3 region has 15 residues. The CDR3 nucleotides are TGTGCCAGCAGCGCCCTAGCGGGAGGGTCCTACGAGCAGTACTTC. Residues: CASSALAGGSYEQYF.

The chain uses TRBV7-9 and TRBJ2-2; no firm D call. Trimming cost V 0 bases and J 2 bases, with 4 bases left between them. CDR3 length: 14 amino acids. CDR1 SEHNR and CDR2 FQNEAQ come from the germline V gene (reference sequence). The DNA of the CDR3 is TGTGCCAGCAGCTTAGCCAGAAACACCGGGGAGCTGTTTTTT. Its translation: CASSLARNTGELFF.